These 32 T cell receptor beta chains were all obtained from the same sample, sequenced in a study of T cells after yellow fever vaccination. TCRdb analysed the 5' RACE reads with MiXCR anew, one entry per CDR3 protein. The data contain nearly 300,000 distinct CDR3 sequences, 7.5% to 9% of them seen just once; the ten biggest clones take up about 3%. The sample consisted of CD4+ T cells sorted from PBMCs, taken 5 days after the yellow fever booster vaccination. Receptor source: a man aged 18-30 years who received the YFV17D yellow fever vaccine.

V and J are TRBV6-5 and TRBJ2-3; 12 nucleotides line up with TRBD2. Per the germline V gene, CDR1 is MNHEY and CDR2 is SVGAGI. The V gene end was trimmed by 2 bases and the J gene end by 2 bases; junction bases not matched to a gene: 8. The CDR3 has 18 amino acids. CDR3 region: CASSYVLAGGRTTDTQYF. As DNA, the CDR3 is TGTGCCAGCAGTTACGTGCTAGCGGGGGGGAGGACCACAGATACGCAGTATTTT.

There are a few counts of this clonotype. The V and J genes are TRBV15 and TRBJ2-5; D may be TRBD1 or TRBD2 (6 bases each). The CDR3 totals 15 residues. The V and J ends lost 4 bases and 5 bases respectively, with 17 bases between them. Looked up from germline, CDR1 is LNHNV and CDR2 is YYDKDF (reference sequence). The CDR3 here is CATSKDRREFETQYF. The CDR3 DNA reads as TGTGCCACCAGCAAAGACAGGAGGGAGTTCGAGACCCAGTACTTC. The whole variable domain, remainder taken from reference TRBV15 and TRBJ2-5, is DAMVIQNPRYQVTQFGKPVTLSCSQTLNHNVMYWYQQKSSQAPKLLFHYYDKDFNNEADTPDNFQSRRPNTSFCFLDIRSPGLGDTAMYLCATSKDRREFETQYFGPGTRLLVL.

This chain uses TRBV24-1 with TRBJ2-3; 7 bases fit TRBD1. This CDR3 contains 13 residues. The junction had 6 bases not matched to a gene; V was cut back by 4 bases and J by 9 bases. Looked up from germline, CDR1 is KGHDR and CDR2 is SFDVKD. The CDR3 sequence: CATSEPGQSTQYF. The CDR3 coding sequence is TGTGCCACCAGTGAACCGGGACAGTCAACGCAGTATTTT.

This clonotype occurred many times. This chain connects TRBV4-3 to TRBJ2-7; the D gene could be TRBD1 or TRBD2 (5 bases each). The CDR3 covers 15 residues. Trimming left V 4 bases short and J 3 bases short, with 16 bases between. Germline CDR1 is LGHNA and CDR2 is YSLEER. CDR3 amino acids: CASSPRKGTYYEQYF. Here the CDR3 DNA reads TGCGCCAGCAGCCCCAGAAAGGGGACGTACTACGAGCAGTACTTC.

This clonotype appeared a few times. The rearrangement uses TRBV24-1 and TRBJ2-3; D is unresolved. Germline values: CDR1 KGHDR, CDR2 SFDVKD. V lost 6 bases and J lost 4, with 10 bases in between. This CDR3 is 13 amino acids long. The DNA of the CDR3 is TGTGCCACCAGTAGTCCGGGCGCAGATACGCAGTATTTT. Translated, it gives CATSSPGADTQYF.

The chain uses TRBV2 and TRBJ1-1; TRBD1 might be the D (5 bases). The CDR3 has 14 residues. Germline CDR1 and CDR2: SNHLY and FYNNEI. With 2 bases removed from V and 0 bases from J, the gap between germline ends came to 7 bases. The DNA for the CDR3 is TGTGCCAGCAGTGAACAGGACATGAACACTGAAGCTTTCTTT. This encodes CASSEQDMNTEAFF.

This clonotype was observed a few times. The chain carries TRBV2 and TRBJ1-1; D unresolved. This CDR3 spans 12 amino acids. Trimming removed 8 bases from V and 4 bases from J, with 11 bases in between. Per the germline V gene, CDR1 is SNHLY and CDR2 is FYNNEI. Here the CDR3 DNA reads TGTGCCAGCTTCCGGGTGGGCACTGAAGCTTTCTTT. This encodes CASFRVGTEAFF.

V usage is TRBV19 and J usage is TRBJ1-2; the D is unclear. CDR1 is LNHDA, CDR2 SQIVND, per germline (reference sequence). This CDR3 has 9 residues. Trimming took off 3 bases at V and 8 bases at J, with 1 base between the two ends. CDR3 nucleotide sequence: TGTGCCAGTAGTATCGGCTACACCTTC. Protein: CASSIGYTF.

This clonotype showed up many times. This chain links TRBV20-1 with TRBJ2-5; TRBD2 agrees at 9 bases. CDR3 size: 14 residues. The trim removed 5 bases at V and 5 bases at J, leaving 9 bases unmatched. CDR1 and CDR2 from the germline V gene are DFQATT and SNEGSKA (reference sequence). The CDR3 nucleotides are TGCAGTGCTTTCCTAGCGGGGTCCCCTGAGACCCAGTACTTC. It is translated as CSAFLAGSPETQYF.

This sequence joins TRBV4-3 and TRBJ2-5, with TRBD2 matching over 7 bases. The length of the CDR3 is 15 residues. The ends lost 0 bases at V and 5 bases at J; junction bases unmatched: 6. The V gene's germline CDR1 is LGHNA and CDR2 YSLEER. DNA for the CDR3: TGCGCCAGCAGCCAAGACGGTCGGGGGGAGGAGACCCAGTACTTC. Residues: CASSQDGRGEETQYF.

This chain uses TRBV7-2 with TRBJ2-5; D uncertain. Germline loops: CDR1 SGHTA, CDR2 FQGNSA. The germline V and J ends were trimmed by 3 bases and 1 base, with 9 bases remaining between them. The CDR3 is 14 amino acids. As DNA, the CDR3 is TGTGCCAGCAGCTTTGCCGGGTCCCAAGAGACCCAGTACTTC. It yields the protein CASSFAGSQETQYF.

This clonotype was seen at least ten times. The V gene is TRBV6-2 or TRBV6-3, the J gene TRBJ2-1; 8 nucleotides match TRBD2. Germline V lookup: CDR1 MNHEY, CDR2 SVGEGT. CDR3 length equals 13 residues. V dropped 7 bases and J dropped 4; count of bases not matched to a gene: 3. The CDR3 loop is CASTREGYNEQFF. CDR3 coding DNA: TGTGCCAGCACCCGGGAGGGATACAATGAGCAGTTCTTC.

This clonotype was recorded only once. This chain uses TRBV10-3 with TRBJ2-3; TRBD2 matches 13 bases. J gave up 6 bases and V 5 bases, and 5 bases lay outside the gene matches. CDR3 length equals 15 residues. Germline CDR1 reads ENHRY; CDR2 reads SYGVKD. The CDR3 loop is CAISTGTSGVDTQYF. DNA of the CDR3: TGTGCCATCAGTACCGGGACTAGCGGGGTGGATACGCAGTATTTT.

The J gene is TRBJ1-2, the V gene TRBV12-3 or TRBV12-4; 10 bases align to TRBD1. V shed 7 bases and J 7 bases; nucleotides not matched to a gene: 9. CDR3 length equals 14 residues. CDR3 amino acids: CASTLRQGAGGYTF. The CDR3 DNA sequence: TGTGCCAGCACCCTGCGACAGGGGGCTGGTGGCTACACCTTC.

V usage is TRBV29-1 and J usage is TRBJ2-3, with no clear D. The V and J ends lost 3 bases and 0 bases respectively, with 7 bases between them. Germline V lookup: CDR1 SQVTM, CDR2 ANQGSEA. This CDR3 contains 13 residues. In DNA, the CDR3 is TGCAGCGTTGAGATGCAGAGCACAGATACGCAGTATTTT. As protein: CSVEMQSTDTQYF.

This clonotype was detected only a few times. This chain joins TRBV6-5 and TRBJ2-3, with TRBD2 matching 8 bases. V trimming: 5 bases; J trimming: 6 bases; junction bases outside the gene matches: 13. The CDR3 is made up of 16 amino acids. The V gene's germline CDR1 is MNHEY and CDR2 SVGAGI. Here the CDR3 DNA reads TGTGCCAGCAGTACCGGTAGCGGGGTTCAGGGGGATACGCAGTATTTT. Translation: CASSTGSGVQGDTQYF.

This clonotype has only a few counts. The rearrangement links TRBV25-1 to TRBJ2-7, with D perhaps matching TRBD1 (5 bases). The CDR3 is made up of 13 amino acids. In germline, CDR1 is MGHDK, CDR2 SYGVNS. Trimming removed 4 bases at V and 2 bases at J, with 9 bases between. The CDR3 loop reads CASSVTGTYEQYV. The CDR3 nucleotides read TGTGCCAGCAGTGTTACAGGCACCTACGAGCAGTACGTC.

The sample holds a few counts of this clonotype. This chain joins TRBV11-2 and TRBJ2-7; D is perhaps TRBD2 (6 bases). V was pared by 3 bases and J by 7 bases, with 16 bases between. Germline V CDR1 and CDR2: SGHAT, FQNNGV. The CDR3 totals 14 residues. As DNA, the CDR3 is TGTGCCAGCAGCTTCGCGGCAGGGACTGGGGAGCAGTACGTC. Translating it yields CASSFAAGTGEQYV.

This clonotype was counted ten times or more. The chain has TRBV4-1 and TRBJ2-7; D is undetermined. Germline values: CDR1 MGHRA, CDR2 YSYEKL. The CDR3 sequence is 16 residues long. V dropped 1 base and J dropped 3 bases, with 16 bases sitting between them. CDR3 coding DNA: TGCGCCAGCAGCCAAGCGTCAGGCGCTTACCGCTACGAGCAGTACTTC. The encoded protein is CASSQASGAYRYEQYF.

This clonotype appeared many times. V usage is TRBV7-7 and J usage is TRBJ2-5; D is possibly TRBD1 or TRBD2 (5 bases each). V was trimmed by 4 bases and J by 5 bases, leaving 17 bases between them. Germline CDR1 SSHAT, CDR2 FNYEAQ (reference sequence). The CDR3 consists of 15 residues. The CDR3 DNA is TGTGCCAGCAGCTACGGTGGGGGATTTAGGGAGACCCAGTACTTC. Amino acid sequence: CASSYGGGFRETQYF.

This clonotype was recorded at least ten times. The rearrangement joins TRBV27 to TRBJ2-3; the D gene is possibly TRBD1 (6 bases). Trimming took off 5 bases at V and 2 bases at J, with 11 bases between the two ends. The CDR3 contains 14 residues. Germline V gene sequence: CDR1 MNHEY, CDR2 SMNVEV (reference sequence). As DNA, the CDR3 is TGTGCCAGCAGTCCCGGACAGTTCACAGATACGCAGTATTTT. Its protein product is CASSPGQFTDTQYF.

The rearrangement links TRBV7-2 to TRBJ2-4, with D tentatively TRBD2 (6 bases). This CDR3 comprises 14 residues. V dropped 5 bases and J dropped 6 bases, with 14 bases sitting between them. Germline CDR1 and CDR2: SGHTA and FQGNSA. The CDR3 nucleotides are TGTGCCAGCAGCCGAAGCCGGGAGACAAACATTCAGTACTTC. This sequence encodes CASSRSRETNIQYF. The whole variable domain, filled in from reference TRBV7-2 and TRBJ2-4, reads GAGVSQSPSNKVTEKGKDVELRCDPISGHTALYWYRQSLGQGLEFLIYFQGNSAPDKSGLPSDRFSAERTGGSVSTLTIQRTQQEDSAVYLCASSRSRETNIQYFGAGTRLSVL.

The chain is built from TRBV7-6 and TRBJ2-1; 11 bases map to TRBD2. CDR3 length: 15 residues. The germline V gene encodes CDR1 SGHVS and CDR2 FNYEAQ. V lost 4 bases, J lost 5 bases, and 4 bases stayed unmatched. CDR3 DNA: TGTGCCAGCAGCTCGACTAGCGGGAAGGACAATGAGCAGTTCTTC. It codes for CASSSTSGKDNEQFF.

This clonotype was counted at least ten times. The chain links TRBV7-2 to TRBJ2-7, with D unresolved. Germline lookup yields CDR1 SGHTA and CDR2 FQGNSA. V was pared by 5 bases and J by 7 bases, with 12 bases between. The CDR3 runs 12 residues. This CDR3 is CASSRRGREQYF. CDR3 sequence (DNA): TGTGCCAGCAGCCGCCGAGGCCGTGAGCAGTACTTC.

This clonotype was observed a few times. CDR3 in amino acids: CSVGDNQPQHF. The CDR3 nucleotides are TGCAGCGTAGGGGACAATCAGCCCCAGCATTTT. The rearrangement links TRBV29-1 to TRBJ1-5, with D possibly TRBD1 on 5 matching bases. The ends were cut back, 6 bases at V and 3 bases at J, with 6 bases in the middle. The germline CDR1 and CDR2 sequences are SQVTM and ANQGSEA. The CDR3 is made up of 11 amino acids.

This clonotype has more than one count but fewer than ten. This chain uses TRBV7-3 with TRBJ2-7, with 7 bases that match TRBD1. CDR3 size: 13 residues. Germline CDR1 and CDR2: SGHTA and FQGTGA. J was trimmed by 6 bases and V by 5 bases; bases with no gene match: 7. CDR3 region: CASSTDREGEQYF. The CDR3 coding sequence is TGTGCCAGCAGCACCGACAGGGAAGGCGAGCAGTACTTC.

This clonotype was found a few times. The chain combines TRBV4-1 with TRBJ2-5; D perhaps matches TRBD1 (5 bases). Trimming took off 1 base at V and 5 bases at J, with 20 bases between the two ends. CDR1 and CDR2 (germline): MGHRA, YSYEKL. The CDR3 has 17 residues. DNA for the CDR3: TGCGCCAGCAGCCAAGGGGTTAGGGGTCCGAAACGGGAGACCCAGTACTTC. Translation gives CASSQGVRGPKRETQYF.

This clonotype was seen only a few times. The CDR3 DNA is TGTGCCAGCAGGGACAGGCACTCCGGGGCCAACGTCCTGACTTTC. Amino acid sequence: CASRDRHSGANVLTF. The chain is built from TRBV6-2 or TRBV6-3 and TRBJ2-6; TRBD1 agrees at 7 bases. The V segment lost 6 bases and the J segment 4 bases; nucleotides outside the gene matches: 6. The CDR3 extends over 15 amino acids. Germline CDR1 MNHEY, CDR2 SVGEGT.

In this sample, this clonotype turned up a few times. The CDR3 loop reads CASRKGGFPYEQYF. The DNA for the CDR3 is TGTGCCAGCCGGAAGGGGGGCTTCCCCTACGAGCAGTACTTC. The chain carries TRBV6-2 or TRBV6-3 and TRBJ2-7; tentatively, D is TRBD1 or TRBD2 (6 bases each). The CDR3 runs 14 residues. Trimming left V 8 bases short and J 2 bases short, with 16 bases between. CDR1 MNHEY and CDR2 SVGEGT come from the germline V gene.

This CDR3 reads CASTMEAAGTTREKLFF. The DNA of the CDR3 is TGTGCCAGCACCATGGAAGCGGCCGGGACGACGAGGGAAAAACTGTTTTTT. The V call is TRBV6-6, the J call TRBJ1-4, with D perhaps TRBD1 (5 bases). Germline assignment: CDR1 MNHNY and CDR2 SVGAGI (reference sequence). CDR3 size: 17 residues. Between the trimmed V and J ends, which lost 7 bases and 8 bases, there was a span of 26 bases.

The J gene is TRBJ1-4, the V gene TRBV7-2, with no clear D. Germline CDR1 SGHTA, CDR2 FQGNSA. The CDR3 spans 15 residues. Trimming cost V 0 bases and J 3 bases, with 8 bases left between them. The DNA for the CDR3 is TGTGCCAGCAGCTTAGCAGGGATTGCTAATGAAAAACTGTTTTTT. Its translation: CASSLAGIANEKLFF.

This clonotype was counted a few times. The chain employs TRBV5-1 and TRBJ2-7; possibly TRBD1 for D (6 bases). Germline V gene data show CDR1 as SGHRS and CDR2 as YFSETQ. This CDR3 contains 15 residues. V lost 4 bases, J lost 2 bases, and 16 bases lay in between. For the CDR3, the DNA is TGCGCCAGCAGCCCCCAGCCTGCAGGGGCCTACGAGCAGTACGTC. Translating gives CASSPQPAGAYEQYV.